This TCR beta chain was found in a study of T cells in Graves' hyperthyroidism and ophthalmopathy. The definition of stable Graves' hyperthyroidism was no ophthalmopathy progression within 18 months. Amplified TCR beta CDR3 regions derived from RNA transcripts. HTBI primers were employed in a first-round RT-PCR of the TCR CDR3. TCRdb reprocessed the multiplex PCR reads with MiXCR, giving one entry per CDR3 protein. The table lists approximately 480,000 distinct CDR3 sequences, roughly 20% of them singletons, with more than 25% in the top ten. The sequencing sample was made of blood. The receptor comes from a man between 18 and 29 years old with Graves' hyperthyroidism.

The CDR3 nucleotides are TGTGCCAGCAGTGAAGGGACAGGGGGCGGGAGTTACGAGCAGTACTTC. Protein: CASSEGTGGGSYEQYF. The genes are TRBV6-1 and TRBJ2-7, with TRBD1 matching over 11 bases. The CDR3 totals 16 residues. Per the germline V gene, CDR1 is MNHNS and CDR2 is SASEGT. The V gene end was trimmed by 1 base and the J gene end by 4 bases; junction bases not matched to a gene: 6.